The 20 T cell receptor beta chains in this list originate from one sample, sequenced in a study of control samples from healthy donors and cancer patients. The assay was immunoSEQ multiplex PCR, and TCRdb's table has in-frame clones only and misses some. The profile covers about 100,000 clones, with roughly 90% appearing a single time and 18% taken by the ten largest. Sequencing input: blood. The receptors here all came from a woman aged 45-65 years in good health.

V is TRBV10-3 and J is TRBJ1-1; D is perhaps TRBD1 (5 bases). The CDR3 sequence is 13 residues long. Germline CDR1 ENHRY, CDR2 SYGVKD. The V end was cut by 7 bases, the J end by 2 bases, with 11 bases between. In DNA form, the CDR3 reads TGTGCCATCACTGTTGGGGGAAACACTGAAGCTTTCTTT. Translated: CAITVGGNTEAFF.

The chain combines TRBV19 with TRBJ2-5; possible D gene TRBD2, 6 bases. Germline loops: CDR1 LNHDA, CDR2 SQIVND (reference sequence). This CDR3 spans 14 amino acids. V lost 7 bases and J 2 bases, leaving 14 bases between the germline ends. DNA for the CDR3: TGTGCCAGTAAGGACGGGGGTAATCAAGAGACCCAGTACTTC. This codes for CASKDGGNQETQYF.

CDR3 loop: CASSLNGGTVSNYGYTF. As DNA, the CDR3 is TGTGCCAGCAGCTTAAACGGGGGGACAGTTTCTAACTATGGCTACACCTTC. V usage is TRBV7-2 and J usage is TRBJ1-2, with 7 bases identical to TRBD1. Germline V gene data show CDR1 as SGHTA and CDR2 as FQGNSA. The V segment lost 2 bases and the J segment 0 bases; nucleotides outside the gene matches: 9. The CDR3 covers 17 residues. The variable domain in full, with the rest retrieved from reference TRBV7-2 and TRBJ1-2, is GAGVSQSPSNKVTEKGKDVELRCDPISGHTALYWYRQSLGQGLEFLIYFQGNSAPDKSGLPSDRFSAERTGGSVSTLTIQRTQQEDSAVYLCASSLNGGTVSNYGYTFGSGTRLTVV.

The chain uses TRBV9 and TRBJ2-2; D remains unclear. V lost 0 bases to trimming and J lost 4 bases, with 10 bases between them. CDR3 size: 15 residues. The germline V gene encodes CDR1 SGDLS and CDR2 YYNGEE. The CDR3 is CASSVEGITTGELFF. As DNA, the CDR3 is TGTGCCAGCAGCGTAGAAGGGATTACCACCGGGGAGCTGTTTTTT.

This chain connects TRBV7-2 to TRBJ2-3, with 11 bases that match TRBD2. Trimming removed 4 bases from V and 4 bases from J; junction bases left unmatched: 7. The CDR3 covers 16 residues. CDR1 and CDR2 (germline): SGHTA, FQGNSA. This CDR3 reads CASSSSGRLEADTQYF. The CDR3 DNA sequence: TGTGCCAGCAGCTCTAGCGGGAGGCTAGAAGCAGATACGCAGTATTTT. Drawing the rest from reference TRBV7-2 and TRBJ2-3, the complete variable domain is GAGVSQSPSNKVTEKGKDVELRCDPISGHTALYWYRQSLGQGLEFLIYFQGNSAPDKSGLPSDRFSAERTGGSVSTLTIQRTQQEDSAVYLCASSSSGRLEADTQYFGPGTRLTVL.

This clone occurred a few times. The V call is TRBV7-8, the J call TRBJ1-3; 9 positions agree with TRBD1. Germline CDR1 is SGHVS and CDR2 is FQNEAQ. Trimming took 3 bases from V and 2 from J; bases not matched to a gene: 8. This CDR3 spans 17 amino acids. The CDR3 loop is CASSFYVGQGPGNTIYF. CDR3 sequence (DNA): TGTGCCAGCAGCTTTTATGTTGGACAGGGGCCTGGAAACACCATATATTTT.

This clone was detected once. This rearrangement joins TRBV7-9 to TRBJ2-1; 9 nucleotides agree with TRBD2. Trimming cost V 4 bases and J 3 bases; bases outside gene matches: 10. Per the germline V gene, CDR1 is SEHNR and CDR2 is FQNEAQ (reference sequence). This CDR3 spans 17 amino acids. CDR3 sequence: CASSSGRGAGGYNEQFF. The CDR3 DNA sequence: TGTGCCAGCAGCTCGGGGCGTGGAGCGGGAGGCTACAATGAGCAGTTCTTC.

V usage is TRBV6-5 and J usage is TRBJ1-5; 7 positions agree with TRBD1. V shed 4 bases and J 5 bases; nucleotides not matched to a gene: 8. CDR1 is MNHEY, CDR2 SVGAGI, per germline. The CDR3 is made up of 15 amino acids. The CDR3 sequence is CASSSGAGGYQPQHF. Here the CDR3 DNA reads TGTGCCAGCAGTTCCGGGGCAGGGGGGTATCAGCCCCAGCATTTT.

V is TRBV9 and J is TRBJ2-1; D perhaps matches TRBD2 (5 bases). The CDR3 is 15 amino acids. Trimming took 4 bases from V and 8 from J, leaving 19 bases between them. Germline CDR1 and CDR2: SGDLS and YYNGEE. The CDR3 DNA reads as TGTGCCAGCAGCCCCCGGCCGGTAGTGAGGGATGAGCAGTTCTTC. It yields the protein CASSPRPVVRDEQFF.

The chain couples TRBV27 to TRBJ2-7; D is unresolved. CDR1 and CDR2 (germline): MNHEY, SMNVEV (reference sequence). V shed 5 bases and J shed 3 bases, with 11 bases lying between them. The CDR3 loop spans 13 amino acids. The CDR3 DNA reads TGTGCCAGCAGTCGATCCACGGGCTACGAGCAGTACTTC. This translates into CASSRSTGYEQYF.

The chain combines TRBV5-1 with TRBJ2-3; no definite D call. Germline CDR1 is SGHRS and CDR2 is YFSETQ. The CDR3 covers 14 residues. Trimming removed 1 base from V and 4 bases from J, with 10 bases in between. CDR3: CASSLSASSDTQYF. The CDR3 coding sequence is TGCGCCAGCAGCTTGTCGGCGTCCTCAGATACGCAGTATTTT.

This clone was detected only once. This rearrangement joins TRBV4-3 to TRBJ1-1; D gene uncertain. This CDR3 comprises 17 residues. V dropped 0 bases and J dropped 0 bases, with 14 bases sitting between them. Looked up from germline, CDR1 is LGHNA and CDR2 is YSLEER. This chain's CDR3 is CASSQDRQETMNTEAFF. Here the CDR3 DNA reads TGCGCCAGCAGCCAAGATCGGCAGGAGACCATGAACACTGAAGCTTTCTTT.

DNA of the CDR3: TGTGCCAGCAGCGCGGGACTAAGTCGGACAGATACGCAGTATTTT. Its protein product is CASSAGLSRTDTQYF. The V and J genes are TRBV7-3 and TRBJ2-3; the match to TRBD2 covers 7 bases. CDR1 is SGHTA and CDR2 is FQGTGA in the germline V gene. The CDR3 is made up of 15 amino acids. J lost 3 bases, V lost 5 bases, and 8 bases had no gene match.

This chain connects TRBV18 to TRBJ1-3; the D gene is possibly TRBD1 (5 bases). The CDR3 is made up of 16 amino acids. V gave up 3 bases and J gave up 4 bases, with 16 bases separating them. Germline CDR1 reads KGHSH; CDR2 reads LQKENI. The CDR3 nucleotides are TGTGCCAGCTCACCGAGCCTTGACAGAGGAGGAAACACCATATATTTT. This codes for CASSPSLDRGGNTIYF.

The V and J genes are TRBV11-3 and TRBJ2-6; D not resolved. The CDR3 is 13 residues long. Trimming shortened V by 5 bases and J by 2 bases, and 4 bases separated the two germline ends. Germline V gives CDR1 SGHNT, CDR2 YENEEA. CDR3 sequence reads: CASSPPGANVLTF. The CDR3 DNA is TGTGCCAGCAGCCCACCTGGGGCCAACGTCCTGACTTTC.

The CDR3 nucleotides are TGTGCCAGCAGCTTTCCGAGGACAGGGTACAATCAGCCCCAGCATTTT. This codes for CASSFPRTGYNQPQHF. The gene calls are TRBV21-1 and TRBJ1-5; the D call of TRBD1 is as the table states it, not checked on the DNA. TRBV21-1 has pseudogene status. The CDR3 runs to 16 residues.

V is TRBV20-1 and J is TRBJ2-1; a possible D gene is TRBD1 (5 bases). Germline CDR1 and CDR2: DFQATT and SNEGSKA (reference sequence). The CDR3 loop spans 16 amino acids. Trimming took off 3 bases at V and 3 bases at J, with 18 bases between the two ends. The CDR3 sequence: CSASGDSGRVYNEQFF. The CDR3 DNA is TGCAGTGCTAGTGGGGATTCGGGCAGGGTCTACAATGAGCAGTTCTTC.

This rearrangement joins TRBV2 to TRBJ2-7; D uncertain. Germline lookup yields CDR1 SNHLY and CDR2 FYNNEI. CDR3 length equals 12 residues. Trimming removed 1 base at V and 4 bases at J, with 5 bases between. CDR3 region: CASSEGNYEQYF. In DNA, the CDR3 is TGTGCCAGCAGTGAAGGGAATTACGAGCAGTACTTC.

The chain employs TRBV18 and TRBJ1-1; TRBD1 is a possible D gene (5 bases). This CDR3 has 15 amino acids. Trimming left V 3 bases short and J 4 bases short, with 15 bases between. Germline V gene sequence: CDR1 KGHSH, CDR2 LQKENI. This CDR3 reads CASSPQWGGGTEAFF. CDR3 nucleotide sequence: TGTGCCAGCTCACCCCAATGGGGCGGCGGCACTGAAGCTTTCTTT.

This chain links TRBV30 with TRBJ1-4; 7 positions agree with TRBD1. Losses at the gene ends were 6 bases for V and 5 bases for J; bases not matched to a gene: 9. This CDR3 has 14 residues. Looked up from germline, CDR1 is GTSNPN and CDR2 is SVGIG (reference sequence). As DNA, the CDR3 is TGTGCCTGCTCCCCCGGGACAGCGAATGAAAAACTGTTTTTT. Translated: CACSPGTANEKLFF.